The subject of this entry is one T cell receptor beta chain. No antigen is known for it. With autoimmune disease history or systemic immunosuppression, patients were excluded. The V and J ends lost 10 bases and 4 bases respectively, with 13 bases between them. Per the germline V gene, CDR1 is LNHDA and CDR2 is SQIVND (reference sequence). The CDR3 has 12 amino acids. Clones were read by immunoSEQ multiplex PCR, and TCRdb kept only the in-frame ones, dropping some. The repertoire has roughly 93,000 clones, about 80% of them found once; the top ten carry about 5.8%. These data come from a study of OX40 agonist ivuxolimab in advanced cancers. As for the study in general: Given to patients was ivuxolimab, an agonistic anti-OX40 (CD134) antibody. Mean age approximately 61 years, range about 23 to 80; approximately 83% male.

Findings and caveats of the study: More expanded clones were found, on average, in CD8+ than in CD4+ T cells.

The input for sequencing was CD4+ or CD8+ T cells sorted from blood, taken in a trial of the OX40 agonist ivuxolimab. The V call is TRBV19, the J call TRBJ1-2; D unclear. The receptor comes from an adult with an advanced solid tumor such as melanoma, head and neck, liver or kidney cancer. The CDR3 reads CATPGRFYGYTF. The CDR3 DNA reads as TGTGCCACCCCAGGTAGGTTCTATGGCTACACCTTC.